This is a list of T cell receptor beta chains from one sample in a study of technical replicates of blood from a few donors. Clones were sequenced by immunoSEQ multiplex PCR, and TCRdb holds only the in-frame ones, with some missing. The repertoire holds more than 70,000 clones, about 97% seen once, with 0.2% in the top ten. Sequencing input: T cells isolated from PBMCs. Receptors were obtained from a human donor in good health. Each CDR3 is given without its conserved first and last residue. Clone size is not always given. Where it is, it says once, few, many or a class for expanded clones.

NA,17,TRBV10-3,AISESRVRSRGRGYEQY
NA,13,TRBV4-1,ASSQERRQGPGYT
NA,11,TRBV5-4,ASKKREDSEQY
NA,11,TRBV7-7,ASSQDRDTEAF
NA,14,TRBV7-9,ASRVTQGRSGNTIY
NA,12,TRBV6-5,ASNLWGGGSPLH
NA,12,TRBV6-1,ASSTTRSYNEQF
NA,13,TRBV6-5,ASSYSRYRGAEAF
once,9,TRBV2,ASIRSEKLF
NA,16,TRBV19,ASSGGGLAGGPAYEQY
NA,15,TRBV4-2,ASSQAGEGGGLYEQY
NA,11,TRBV19,ASSISGGGEAF
NA,11,TRBV7-9,ASRMGGSTEAF
NA,14,TRBV2,ASSEAAHGGDTEAF
NA,12,TRBV2,ASSEEWRGTEAF
once,14,TRBV18,ASSPYAGGPRSPLH
NA,11,TRBV6-4,ASSEVPNTEAF
NA,15,TRBV4-1,ASNPDGDRSPKNIQY
NA,9,TRBV6-5,ASTLNNEQF
NA,15,TRBV4-1,ASSQVAGGSVSNEQF
NA,14,TRBV5-1,ASSASTGGVNTEAF
NA,15,TRBV5-4,ASSRPGGTANTGELF
NA,15,TRBV12-5,ASGLVVAGSGNQPQH
NA,12,TRBV27,ASSQQGSTDTQY
once,12,TRBV6-1,ASSEPRTGAQAF
NA,14,TRBV15,ATSRGGTGGAETQY
NA,13,TRBV5-8,ASSPLDKGGAEAF
once,11,TRBV5-4,ASSPRNTGELF
once,12,TRBV7-6,ASSLRQGPYEQY
NA,14,TRBV19,ASRSRGQGPNQPQH
NA,13,TRBV7-9,ASSSPTGYQETQY
once,13,TRBV7-2,ASSLLAVKQETQY
NA,15,TRBV28,ASSFHLSRDSPYEQY
NA,11,TRBV29-1,SVKGPFSAEAF
NA,12,TRBV29-1,SVLSGGAVYEQY
NA,13,TRBV5-5,ASSLGRKSNQPQH
NA,14,TRBV4-2,ASSQSIGTNAYEQY